This note documents a single T cell receptor beta chain sequence. The CDR3 loop spans 12 amino acids. The germline V and J ends were trimmed by 7 bases and 6 bases, with 13 bases remaining between them. The sample is drawn from a study of blood T cell repertoires in COVID-19. The table came from immunoSEQ multiplex PCR; TCRdb's copy has only in-frame clones and leaves some out. This table has 390,000 or so clones, approximately 87% appearing once. The rearrangement uses TRBV12-3 or TRBV12-4 and TRBJ2-7, with no clear D. Sequencing was carried out using PBMCs or T cells enriched from blood (not recorded which). The source is a woman in her fifties or sixties who had recovered from COVID-19. CDR3: CASNRTPPEQYF. For the CDR3, the DNA is TGTGCCAGCAACAGAACGCCCCCCGAGCAGTACTTC.